This T cell receptor beta chain was sequenced in a study of early T cells in non-severe SARS-CoV-2 infection. TCRdb called the 5' RACE reads again in MiXCR, with one record for every CDR3 protein. Here the sample spans roughly 51,000 distinct CDR3 sequences, roughly 7.1% being singletons. The V end lost 3 bases, the J end lost 1 base, and 13 bases lay between the germline ends. This CDR3 has 15 amino acids. Germline V gene sequence: CDR1 GTSNPN, CDR2 SVGIG (reference sequence). The TCR comes from an adult who was a healthcare worker with PCR-confirmed SARS-CoV-2 infection or an uninfected control (not recorded which). The input for sequencing was whole blood, taken at baseline. The V call is TRBV30, the J call TRBJ1-5; tentatively, D is TRBD1 (5 bases). DNA for the CDR3: TGTGCCTGGAGCGCAGGGACGGCGAGCAATCAGCCCCAGCATTTT. This gives the protein CAWSAGTASNQPQHF.